This is a list of T cell receptor beta chains from one sample in a study of T cells in Graves' hyperthyroidism and ophthalmopathy. TCRdb re-derived calls from the multiplex PCR reads in MiXCR, one entry per CDR3 protein. Here the sample spans hundreds of thousands of distinct CDR3 sequences, about 20% being singletons. The specimen was blood. The receptors originated from a middle-aged man with Graves' ophthalmopathy. CDR3s include the opening cysteine and the closing phenylalanine or tryptophan. Each record gives: D gene, J gene, clone size, V gene, CDR3 DNA, CDR3 protein. D genes are given only for firm matches. Size is stated for part of the rows, as once, few or many counts, or as a class when the clone is expanded.

>TRBD2|TRBJ2-1|-|TRBV10-3
TGTGCCATCAAGACTGGGGGGGATGAGCAGTTCTTC
CAIKTGGDEQFF
>-|TRBJ2-7|-|TRBV29-1
TGCAGCGTTGAATTGGGCACGGGCGGCCCCGAGCAGTACTTC
CSVELGTGGPEQYF
>TRBD2|TRBJ2-4|-|TRBV3-1
TGTGCCAGCAGCTGGACTAGCGGGGCGAAAAACATTCAGTACTTC
CASSWTSGAKNIQYF
>TRBD2|TRBJ2-3|-|TRBV9
TGTGCCAGCAGCGTAGAGGCTAGCGGGGGCCGCACAGATACGCAGTATTTT
CASSVEASGGRTDTQYF
>-|TRBJ1-1|-|TRBV28
TGTGCCAGCACCATACCGGGACATCAAAACCCTGAAGCTTTCTTT
CASTIPGHQNPEAFF
>-|TRBJ1-1|many|TRBV7-2
TGTGCCAGCAGCTTAGACAGGACCCTAGGGGCTTTCTTT
CASSLDRTLGAFF
>-|TRBJ2-7|many|TRBV5-1
TGCGCCAGCAGCTTCGGGTTGGGTGTGGACGAGCAGTACTTC
CASSFGLGVDEQYF
>-|TRBJ2-7|-|TRBV20-1
TGCAGTGCTAGAAGTCCGGACAGCGTTTACGAGCAGTACTTC
CSARSPDSVYEQYF
>-|TRBJ1-2|-|TRBV2
TGTGCCAGCAGTGAAGAGGGCTATGGCTACACCTTC
CASSEEGYGYTF
>-|TRBJ1-4|few|TRBV5-6
TGTGCCAGCAGCTTACAGACAGCTGAAAAACTGTTTTTT
CASSLQTAEKLFF
>-|TRBJ1-1|many|TRBV20-1
TGCAGTGCTAGACCCCACTTGAACACTGAAGCTTTCTTT
CSARPHLNTEAFF
>-|TRBJ1-2|few|TRBV20-1
TGCAGTGCTCGACGGGGGGGAGGCTACACCTTC
CSARRGGGYTF
>TRBD1|TRBJ2-1|many|TRBV28
TGTGCCAGCAGCCCCACCGGACAGGGATCCTACAATGAGCAGTTCTTC
CASSPTGQGSYNEQFF
>-|TRBJ2-7|many|TRBV18
TGTGCCAGCTCACCTGCGGCGCATTCCTACGAGCAGTACTTC
CASSPAAHSYEQYF
>TRBD2|TRBJ2-2|-|TRBV9
TGTGCCAGCAGCGTTTCTCCCGGACTAGCGGGGGCGAACACCGGGGAGCTGTTTTTT
CASSVSPGLAGANTGELFF
>-|TRBJ1-2|once|TRBV19
TGTGCCAGTATTGGGGGGCGCGGAAACTATGGCTACACCTTC
CASIGGRGNYGYTF
>TRBD1|TRBJ2-2|-|TRBV6-2/TRBV6-3
TGTGCCAGCAGTCGTCCAGGGGGGAACACCGGGGAGCTGTTTTTT
CASSRPGGNTGELFF
>-|TRBJ2-6|-|TRBV19
TGTGCCAGTAGTATCCTAAGTCCGTTCGGCGGGGCCAACGTCCTGACTTTC
CASSILSPFGGANVLTF
>-|TRBJ2-3|-|TRBV7-6
TGTGCCAGCAGCTTGAAGGTGGGATCAGTAAGCACAGATACGCAGTATTTT
CASSLKVGSVSTDTQYF
>-|TRBJ2-3|-|TRBV7-2
TGTGCCAGCAGTTTATCCCGGGAAAGCACAGATACGCAGTATTTT
CASSLSRESTDTQYF
>-|TRBJ2-7|few|TRBV5-1
TGCGCCAGCCGCCAGACAGTGACCTCCTACGAGCAGTACTTC
CASRQTVTSYEQYF
>-|TRBJ1-1|-|TRBV20-1
TGCAGTGCTATGGGACAATCCAGGAGGACTGAAGCTTTCTTT
CSAMGQSRRTEAFF
>-|TRBJ2-1|many|TRBV7-2
TGTGCCAGCAGCCCCGGGGTAGCGTGGTATGAGCAGTTCTTC
CASSPGVAWYEQFF
>-|TRBJ1-2|few|TRBV7-9
TGTGCCAGCAGCGGCATGTGGGTTAAGGGCTACACCTTC
CASSGMWVKGYTF
>-|TRBJ2-7|many|TRBV2
TGTGCCAGCAGTGGTCCCGAGCAGTACTTC
CASSGPEQYF